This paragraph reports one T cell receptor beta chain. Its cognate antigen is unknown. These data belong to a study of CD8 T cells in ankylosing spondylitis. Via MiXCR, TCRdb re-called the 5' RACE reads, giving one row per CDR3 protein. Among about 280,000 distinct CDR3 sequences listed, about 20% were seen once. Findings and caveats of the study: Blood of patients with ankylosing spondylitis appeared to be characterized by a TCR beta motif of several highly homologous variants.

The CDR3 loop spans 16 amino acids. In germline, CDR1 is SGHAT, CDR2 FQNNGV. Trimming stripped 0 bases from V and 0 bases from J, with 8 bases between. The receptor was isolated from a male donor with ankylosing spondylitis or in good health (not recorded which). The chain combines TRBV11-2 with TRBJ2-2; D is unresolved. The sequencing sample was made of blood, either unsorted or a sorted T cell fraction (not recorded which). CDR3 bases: TGTGCCAGCAGCTTAGATCGTCTTCCGAACACCGGGGAGCTGTTTTTT. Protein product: CASSLDRLPNTGELFF.